This T cell receptor (beta chain) was identified during a study of identifying expanded T cells in peripheral blood. With regard to this clone: The target antigen is unknown.

Healthy donors had no documented immune events, such as infections, while sampled. TCRdb's table, derived via immunoSEQ multiplex PCR, lists solely in-frame clones and lacks some. Counted here are about 78,000 clones, 84% occurring once; the ten biggest clones make up around 19%. Study observations and caveats: Across healthy donors, higher total template counts meant significantly greater roughly 2-week count variance.

The length of the CDR3 is 15 residues. J gave up 3 bases and V 3 bases, and 4 bases lay outside the gene matches. Germline V lookup: CDR1 SGDLS, CDR2 YYNGEE. The clonotype originates from a person between 18 and 69 years old in good health. The chain links TRBV9 to TRBJ2-7; 12 positions match TRBD2. Sequencing was done on a sample of blood. The CDR3 loop is CASSATSGSNYEQYF. CDR3 DNA sequence: TGTGCCAGCAGCGCGACTAGCGGGAGCAACTACGAGCAGTACTTC.